This T cell receptor (beta chain) originates from a study of shared clonotypes between healthy human individuals. Study-wide context: Each donor contributed plates that comprised three CD4 naive, three CD4 memory, two CD8 naive and one CD8 memory.

Trimming cost V 2 bases and J 8 bases, with 7 bases left between them. The CDR3 totals 12 residues. CDR1 is MDHEN, CDR2 SYDVKM, per germline. Naivety among CD8 cells was defined by CD45RO negativity and positive CCR7 selection, thereby excluding terminally differentiated effector memory CD45RA+ cells. The repertoire was sequenced with immunoSEQ multiplex PCR; TCRdb's copy has only in-frame clones and lacks some. The data hold roughly 2 million clones, with about 95% observed a single time. The origin of this receptor is a man between 18 and 29 years old in good health. This chain links TRBV28 with TRBJ2-1; no reliable D call. The material sequenced was naive CD8+ T cells sorted from blood. CDR3 nucleotides: TGTGCCAGCAGTTTAACTGGGTATGAGCAGTTCTTC. Protein sequence: CASSLTGYEQFF.